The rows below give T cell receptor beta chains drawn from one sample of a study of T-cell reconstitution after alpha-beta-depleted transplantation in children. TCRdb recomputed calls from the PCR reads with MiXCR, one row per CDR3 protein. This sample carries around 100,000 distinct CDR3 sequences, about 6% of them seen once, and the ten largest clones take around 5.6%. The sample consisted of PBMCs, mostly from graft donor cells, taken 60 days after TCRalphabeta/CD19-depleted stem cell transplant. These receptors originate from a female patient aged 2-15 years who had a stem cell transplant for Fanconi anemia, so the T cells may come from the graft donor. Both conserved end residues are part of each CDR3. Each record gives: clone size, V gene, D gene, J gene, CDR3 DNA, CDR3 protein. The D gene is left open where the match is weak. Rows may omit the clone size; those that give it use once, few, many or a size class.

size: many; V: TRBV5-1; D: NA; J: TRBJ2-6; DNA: TGCGCCAGCAGCTTGAACGCTGGGGCCAACGTCCTGACTTTC; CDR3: CASSLNAGANVLTF
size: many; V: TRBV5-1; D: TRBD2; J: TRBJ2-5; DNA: TGCGCCAGCACCCGGGGGGGACAAGAGACCCAGTACTTC; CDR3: CASTRGGQETQYF
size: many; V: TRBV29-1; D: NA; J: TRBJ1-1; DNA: TGCAGCGTTCACTCCGCCCTGAACACTGAAGCTTTCTTT; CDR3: CSVHSALNTEAFF
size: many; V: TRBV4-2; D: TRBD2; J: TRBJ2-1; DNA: TGTGCCAGCAGCCAAGTGGGACTAGCGGGAGGAGGGCACAATGAGCAGTTCTTC; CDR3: CASSQVGLAGGGHNEQFF
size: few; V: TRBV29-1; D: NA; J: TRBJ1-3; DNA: TGCAGCGTTGTCCCCCCCGGAGGCAGCATATATTTT; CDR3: CSVVPPGGSIYF
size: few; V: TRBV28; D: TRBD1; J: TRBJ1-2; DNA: TGTGCCAGCAGTTTGGGTGGCAGGGGGGCCTATGGCTACACCTTC; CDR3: CASSLGGRGAYGYTF
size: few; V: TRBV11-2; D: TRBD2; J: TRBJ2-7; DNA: TGTGCCAGCAGCTACCCCAAGACGGCGGGGGTCGCCTACGAGCAGTACTTC; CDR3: CASSYPKTAGVAYEQYF
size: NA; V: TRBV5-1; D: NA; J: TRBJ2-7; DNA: TGCGCCAGCAAGGGTACAGGGTATGAGCAGTACTTC; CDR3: CASKGTGYEQYF
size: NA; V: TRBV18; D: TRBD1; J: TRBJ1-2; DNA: TGTGCCAGCTCAACCATGGACAGGGGTGGTGGCTACACCTTC; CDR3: CASSTMDRGGGYTF
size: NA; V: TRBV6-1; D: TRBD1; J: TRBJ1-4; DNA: TGTGCCAGCAGCGTTAGACCGGGACAGGTCAATGAAAAACTGTTTTTT; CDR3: CASSVRPGQVNEKLFF
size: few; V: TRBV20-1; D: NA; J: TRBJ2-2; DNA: TGCAGTGCTAGCGGGAGTGGGGTCGGGGAGCTGTTTTTT; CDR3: CSASGSGVGELFF
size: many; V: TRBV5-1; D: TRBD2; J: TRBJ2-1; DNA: TGCGCCAGCAGCCCCTGGGGACTAGCTCACAATGAGCAGTTCTTC; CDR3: CASSPWGLAHNEQFF
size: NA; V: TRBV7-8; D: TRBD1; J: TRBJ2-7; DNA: TGTGCCAGCAGCTGGTCGGAGACAGGGAGATACGAGCAGTACTTC; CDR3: CASSWSETGRYEQYF
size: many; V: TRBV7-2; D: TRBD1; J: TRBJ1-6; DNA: TGTGCCAGCAGCTCCTCCTTAGTGGGGACAGGGCTGGGAATGAGAGCTTCACCCCTCCACTTT; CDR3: CASSSSLVGTGLGMRASPLHF
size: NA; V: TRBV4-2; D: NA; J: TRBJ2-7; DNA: TGTGCCAGCAGCCAAGATCACAGCGTCTTCTCCTACGAGCAGTACTTC; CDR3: CASSQDHSVFSYEQYF
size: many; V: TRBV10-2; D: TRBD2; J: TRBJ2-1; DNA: TGCGCCAGCAGTGAGTCGGGGGGGATTCCTTACAATGAGCAGTTCTTC; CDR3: CASSESGGIPYNEQFF
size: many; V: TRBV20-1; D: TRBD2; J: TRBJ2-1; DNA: TGCAGTGCTCGCCCCCCTAGCGGGGGACTCCTCCTAGGCAATGAGCAGTTCTTC; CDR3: CSARPPSGGLLLGNEQFF
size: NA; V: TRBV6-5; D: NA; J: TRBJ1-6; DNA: TGTGCCAGCAGTTCATGGGACCGGGGCTCACCCCTCCACTTT; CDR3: CASSSWDRGSPLHF
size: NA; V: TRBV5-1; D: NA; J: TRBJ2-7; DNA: TGCGCCAGCAGCGGCCAGAGCCCCTCCTACGAGCAGTACTTC; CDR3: CASSGQSPSYEQYF
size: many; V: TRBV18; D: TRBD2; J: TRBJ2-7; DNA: TGTGCCAGCTCACCATGGCTAGCGGGGTACGAGCAGTACTTC; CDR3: CASSPWLAGYEQYF
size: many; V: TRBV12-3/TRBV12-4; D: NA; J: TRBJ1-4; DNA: TGTGCCAGCAGTCCGATAACCCCCGGATGGATGGGAGTGGAAAAACTGTTTTTT; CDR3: CASSPITPGWMGVEKLFF
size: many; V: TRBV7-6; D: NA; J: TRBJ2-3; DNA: TGTGCCAGCAGCTTAGGAGACGGGAGCGGAAGCACAGATACGCAGTATTTT; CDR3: CASSLGDGSGSTDTQYF
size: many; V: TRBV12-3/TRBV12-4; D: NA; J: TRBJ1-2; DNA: TGTGCCAGCAGTCCCCACCACTATGGCTACACCTTC; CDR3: CASSPHHYGYTF
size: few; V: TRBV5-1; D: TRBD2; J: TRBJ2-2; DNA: TGCGCCAGCAGCTTCCTACGAGCGGGAGGCTTCACCGGGGAGCTGTTTTTT; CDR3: CASSFLRAGGFTGELFF
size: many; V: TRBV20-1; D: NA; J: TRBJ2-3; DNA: TGCAGTGCTAGAGATAGCAGTGGAAGCACAGATACGCAGTATTTT; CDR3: CSARDSSGSTDTQYF
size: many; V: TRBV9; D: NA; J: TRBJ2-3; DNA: TGTGCCAGCAGCGTAGGATCTAGCACAGATACGCAGTATTTT; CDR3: CASSVGSSTDTQYF
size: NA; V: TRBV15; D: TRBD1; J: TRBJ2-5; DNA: TGTGCCACCAGCAGAGATGCGGAGTCTGGACAGGGGAGTTGGGAGACCCAGTACTTC; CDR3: CATSRDAESGQGSWETQYF
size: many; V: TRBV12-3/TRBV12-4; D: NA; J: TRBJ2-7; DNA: TGTGCCAGCAGTACGCAAAGGCGGGGGCGGTACGAGCAGTACTTC; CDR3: CASSTQRRGRYEQYF
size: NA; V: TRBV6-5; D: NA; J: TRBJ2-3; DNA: TGTGCCAGCAGTTCGGGACAAACAGATACGCAGTATTTT; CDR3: CASSSGQTDTQYF
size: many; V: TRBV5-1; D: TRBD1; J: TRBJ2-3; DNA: TGCGCCAGCAGCGCACAGGGGAGTGAAGATACGCAGTATTTT; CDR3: CASSAQGSEDTQYF
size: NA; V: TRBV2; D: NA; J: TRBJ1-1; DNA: TGTGCCAGTTCTAGTACAGGGCTCACTGAAGCTTTCTTT; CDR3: CASSSTGLTEAFF
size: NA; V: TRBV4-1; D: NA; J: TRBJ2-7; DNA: TGCGCCAGCAGCCAAGAATCGCAGTCCTCCTACGAGCAGTACTTC; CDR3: CASSQESQSSYEQYF
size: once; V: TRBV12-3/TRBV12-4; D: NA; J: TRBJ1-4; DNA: TGTGCCATCAGTCCGGACAAAAGGAATGAAAAACTGTTTTTT; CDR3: CAISPDKRNEKLFF
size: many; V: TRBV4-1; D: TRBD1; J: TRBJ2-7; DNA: TGCGCCAGCAGCCCCAGACAGGGATTCTCCTACGAGCAGTACTTC; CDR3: CASSPRQGFSYEQYF
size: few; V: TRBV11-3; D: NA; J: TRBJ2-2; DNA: TGTGCCAGCAGGAAACAGGACACCGGGGAGCTGTTTTTT; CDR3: CASRKQDTGELFF
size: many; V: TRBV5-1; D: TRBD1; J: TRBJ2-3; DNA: TGCGCCAGCAGCGGACCGGGACAGGGCACAGATACGCAGTATTTT; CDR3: CASSGPGQGTDTQYF
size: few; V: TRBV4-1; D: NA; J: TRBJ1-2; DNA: TGCGCCAGCAGCCAACATTGGACAGTGGATGGCTACACCTTC; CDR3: CASSQHWTVDGYTF
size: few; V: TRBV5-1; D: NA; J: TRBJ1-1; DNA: TGCGCCAGCAGCTTGGAAGGGGGGAACACTGAAGCTTTCTTT; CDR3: CASSLEGGNTEAFF
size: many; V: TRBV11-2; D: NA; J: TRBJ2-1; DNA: TGTGCCAGCGAGGCTAGGACCTACAATGAGCAGTTCTTC; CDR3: CASEARTYNEQFF
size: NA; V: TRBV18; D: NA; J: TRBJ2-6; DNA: TGTGCCAGCTCACTCTACAGCTCTGGGGCCAACGTCCTGACTTTC; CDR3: CASSLYSSGANVLTF
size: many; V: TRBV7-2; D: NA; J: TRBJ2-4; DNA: TGTGCCAGCAGCTTAGCCCTAGCCAAAAACATTCAGTACTTC; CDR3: CASSLALAKNIQYF
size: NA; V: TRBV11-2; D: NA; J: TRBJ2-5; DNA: TGTGCCAGCAGCTTATTCGGGGGAGGAGAGACCCAGTACTTC; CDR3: CASSLFGGGETQYF
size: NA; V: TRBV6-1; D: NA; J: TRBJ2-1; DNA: TGTGCCAGCAGTCGGGACTTACACAATGAGCAGTTCTTC; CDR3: CASSRDLHNEQFF
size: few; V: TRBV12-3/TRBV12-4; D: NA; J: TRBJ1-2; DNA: TGTGCCAGCGCCCCCCGAGTGGGCCGGGGGTCTAACTATGGCTACACCTTC; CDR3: CASAPRVGRGSNYGYTF
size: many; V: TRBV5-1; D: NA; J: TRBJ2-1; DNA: TGCGCCAGCAGCTTGGAGGGGGGACGGCAGTTCTTC; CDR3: CASSLEGGRQFF
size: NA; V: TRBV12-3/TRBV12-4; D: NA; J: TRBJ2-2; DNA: TGTGCCAGCGCCGAGCGGCCCACCGGGGAGCTGTTTTTT; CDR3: CASAERPTGELFF
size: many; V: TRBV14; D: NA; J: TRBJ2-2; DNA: TGTGCCAGCAGCCAAGATCTTGTCCCAAGCACCGGGGAGCTGTTTTTT; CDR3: CASSQDLVPSTGELFF
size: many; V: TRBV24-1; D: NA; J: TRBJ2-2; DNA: TGTGCCACCAGTGATACACAGGGTCCCACCGGGGAGCTGTTTTTT; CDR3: CATSDTQGPTGELFF
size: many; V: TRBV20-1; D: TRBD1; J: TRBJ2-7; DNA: TGCAGTGCTGCCAGGACAGGAGGTGCCTACGAGCAGTACTTC; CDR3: CSAARTGGAYEQYF
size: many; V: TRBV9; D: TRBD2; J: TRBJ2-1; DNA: TGTGCCAGCCGTCCGGGACTAGCGGGAGTATACAATGAGCAGTTCTTC; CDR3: CASRPGLAGVYNEQFF
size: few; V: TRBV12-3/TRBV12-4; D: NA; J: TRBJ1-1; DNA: TGTGCCAGCAGTTTAGGAGTGGCAAACTGGAACACTGAAGCTTTCTTT; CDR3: CASSLGVANWNTEAFF
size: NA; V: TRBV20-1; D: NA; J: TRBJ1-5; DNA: TGCAGTGCTACACAGGGAGATACGTATCAGCCCCAGCATTTT; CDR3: CSATQGDTYQPQHF
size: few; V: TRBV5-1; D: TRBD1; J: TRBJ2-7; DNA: TGCGCCAGCAGGTATACCACAGGGGCCCACGAGCAGTACTTC; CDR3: CASRYTTGAHEQYF
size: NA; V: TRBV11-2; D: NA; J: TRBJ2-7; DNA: TGTGCCAGCAGCTTATCTGCAAGGGGCGGATATCTCTACGAGCAGTACTTC; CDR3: CASSLSARGGYLYEQYF